Given below is one T cell receptor (beta chain) in context. The protocol was immunoSEQ multiplex PCR, while the TCRdb copy is restricted to in-frame clones and leaves out a portion. The table shows roughly 70,000 clones, with roughly 80% occurring only once. This record belongs to a study of OX40 agonist ivuxolimab in advanced cancers. V lost 5 bases and J 1 base, leaving 18 bases between the germline ends. This CDR3 spans 16 amino acids. The V gene's germline CDR1 is SGHRS and CDR2 YFSETQ. This specimen consisted of CD4+ or CD8+ T cells sorted from blood, obtained in a trial of the OX40 agonist ivuxolimab. This rearrangement joins TRBV5-1 to TRBJ1-1, with D possibly being TRBD1 (5 bases). The TCR was taken from an adult with an advanced solid tumor such as melanoma, head and neck, liver or kidney cancer. The CDR3 DNA is TGCGCCAGCAGTCTGGGGGGACGGGTCGGGAACACTGAAGCTTTCTTT. It yields the protein CASSLGGRVGNTEAFF.